What follows are 4 T cell receptor beta chains derived from one specimen sequenced in a study of blood T cells in healthy people across ages. Next came a second PCR, run for about 7 to 11 cycles, which used a sample-barcoded 5' primer along with a J-beta primer mix. TCRdb called the 5' RACE reads again in MiXCR, with one record for every CDR3 protein. The sample lists approximately 1,700,000 distinct CDR3 sequences, around 42% occurring once. Material: blood. The receptors were sampled from a human donor in good health.

The CDR3 loop is CASSLGDYDTGELFF. Written as DNA, the CDR3 is TGTGCCAGCAGCTTGGGTGACTATGACACCGGGGAGCTGTTTTTT. The chain joins TRBV5-6 to TRBJ2-2; D possibly corresponds to TRBD2 (5 bases). From germline, CDR1 is SGHDT and CDR2 YYEEEE. The V end was cut by 0 bases, the J end by 3 bases, with 9 bases between. The CDR3 has 15 residues.

The V and J genes are TRBV20-1 and TRBJ2-5; D remains ambiguous. CDR1 and CDR2 from the germline V gene are DFQATT and SNEGSKA (reference sequence). V lost 0 bases to trimming and J lost 11 bases, with 19 bases between them. CDR3 length: 14 residues. The CDR3 DNA is TGCAGTGCTAGAGATCTGAGACGACTCAATGAGCAGTACTTC. Translated, it gives CSARDLRRLNEQYF.

V gene TRBV4-1 combines with J gene TRBJ2-1; TRBD2 might be the D (6 bases). V was pared by 11 bases and J by 5 bases, with 19 bases between. Germline V lookup: CDR1 MGHRA, CDR2 YSYEKL. CDR3 length: 14 residues. The CDR3 DNA sequence: TGCGCCGGTCGCGGGATCGCGAGGCACAATGAGCAGTTCTTC. This encodes CAGRGIARHNEQFF.

This clonotype was counted only a few times. V and J are TRBV11-2 and TRBJ2-4; TRBD1 aligns across 8 bases. The end of the DNA fits TRBJ2-7 better, so the J call may be wrong. The germline V gene encodes CDR1 SGHAT and CDR2 FQNNGV. The CDR3 spans 16 residues. This chain's CDR3 is CASSKGYGTGHYEQYF. The CDR3 DNA follows: TGTGCCAGCAGCAAGGGGTACGGGACAGGCCACTACGAGCAGTACTTC.